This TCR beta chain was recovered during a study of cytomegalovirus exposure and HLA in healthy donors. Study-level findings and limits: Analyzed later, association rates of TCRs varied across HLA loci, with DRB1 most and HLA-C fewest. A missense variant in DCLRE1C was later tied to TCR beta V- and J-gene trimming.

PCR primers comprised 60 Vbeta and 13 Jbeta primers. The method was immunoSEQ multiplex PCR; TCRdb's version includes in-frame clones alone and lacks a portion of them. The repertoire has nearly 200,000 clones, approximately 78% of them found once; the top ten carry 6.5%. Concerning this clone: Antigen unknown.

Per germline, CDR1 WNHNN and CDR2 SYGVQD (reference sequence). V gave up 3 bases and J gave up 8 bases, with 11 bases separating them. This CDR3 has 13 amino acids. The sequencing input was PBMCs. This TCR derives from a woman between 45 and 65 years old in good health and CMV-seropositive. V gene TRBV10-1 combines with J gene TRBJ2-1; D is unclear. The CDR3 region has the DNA TGCGCCAGCAGTGACTACCGCGTTGATGAGCAGTTCTTC. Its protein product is CASSDYRVDEQFF.